This T cell receptor (beta chain) was recorded in a study of tumor and adjacent non-tumor tissue in lung cancer. At the level of the study: There were around 11 adenocarcinoma, a couple of squamous cell carcinoma and 1 small cell lung cancer cases. Stage I to III disease affected about nine men and roughly five women aged 31 to 76.

RNA was extracted from bulk tissue without any cell sorting. Study-wide points: Top 100 clones took a larger repertoire share in normal lung.

Per germline, CDR1 MDHEN and CDR2 SYDVKM. This CDR3 is built from 18 residues. About this clonotype: The antigen remains undetermined. An end of the junction does not agree with germline; a read error may underlie this.

The library came from three nested PCR rounds adapted from ARM-PCR protocols. TCRdb re-called the multiplex PCR reads with MiXCR, one entry per CDR3 protein. The profile covers approximately 120,000 distinct CDR3 sequences, with about 75% appearing a single time and roughly 35% taken by the ten largest. Sequencing was performed on lung tumor tissue. The chain joins TRBV28 to TRBJ2-7; D gene ambiguous. This sequence was found in an older woman with non-small cell lung cancer. The CDR3 DNA reads TGTGCCAGCAGTGTAGGGTCAGTAAGATGGGCGAATCCCTATGAGCAGTACTTC. Translated: CASSVGSVRWANPYEQYF.